These 3 T cell receptor beta chains came from one sample sequenced in a study of blood T cell repertoires in COVID-19. TCRdb keeps only in-frame clones here, not all; method: immunoSEQ multiplex PCR. The top ten clones hold approximately 4.8% of a sample with 100,000 to 120,000 clones, about 85% of them seen once. The sample was peripheral blood. The source of these receptors is a human donor in a cohort sampled during active COVID-19.

This chain joins TRBV27 and TRBJ1-1; the D gene is possibly TRBD1 (6 bases). V was trimmed by 7 bases and J by 0 bases, leaving 12 bases between them. CDR1 is MNHEY and CDR2 is SMNVEV in the germline V gene (reference sequence). The CDR3 runs 14 residues. The CDR3 protein is CASKTGRMNTEAFF. For the CDR3, the DNA is TGTGCCAGCAAGACAGGCCGGATGAACACTGAAGCTTTCTTT.

The chain combines TRBV6-1 with TRBJ2-3; possible D gene TRBD1, 5 bases. Per the germline V gene, CDR1 is MNHNS and CDR2 is SASEGT. V shed 4 bases and J shed 4 bases, with 18 bases lying between them. The CDR3 totals 16 residues. CDR3 protein: CASSVNRQFGADTQYF. The CDR3 DNA reads as TGTGCCAGCAGTGTAAATAGACAGTTTGGGGCAGATACGCAGTATTTT.

The chain is built from TRBV2 and TRBJ2-1; unclear D gene. V lost 5 bases, J lost 2 bases, and 7 bases lay in between. From germline, CDR1 is SNHLY and CDR2 FYNNEI. The CDR3 is 13 residues long. The CDR3 DNA reads TGTGCCAGCAGTACGGGTCCCTACAATGAGCAGTTCTTC. Protein sequence: CASSTGPYNEQFF.